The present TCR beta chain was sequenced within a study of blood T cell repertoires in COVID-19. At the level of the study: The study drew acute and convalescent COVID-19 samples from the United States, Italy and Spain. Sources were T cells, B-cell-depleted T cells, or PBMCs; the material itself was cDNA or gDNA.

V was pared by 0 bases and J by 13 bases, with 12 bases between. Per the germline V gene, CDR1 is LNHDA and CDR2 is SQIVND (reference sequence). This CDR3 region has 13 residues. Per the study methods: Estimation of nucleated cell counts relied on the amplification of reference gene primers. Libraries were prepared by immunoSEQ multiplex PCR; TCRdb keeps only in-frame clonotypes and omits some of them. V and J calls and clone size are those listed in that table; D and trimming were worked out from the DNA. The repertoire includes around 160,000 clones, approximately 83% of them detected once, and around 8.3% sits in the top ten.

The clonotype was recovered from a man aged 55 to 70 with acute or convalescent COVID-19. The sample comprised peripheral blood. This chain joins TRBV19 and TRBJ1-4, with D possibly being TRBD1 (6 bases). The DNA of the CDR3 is TGTGCCAGTAGTATAGATCTTACAGGGAGACTGTTTTTT. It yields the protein CASSIDLTGRLFF.